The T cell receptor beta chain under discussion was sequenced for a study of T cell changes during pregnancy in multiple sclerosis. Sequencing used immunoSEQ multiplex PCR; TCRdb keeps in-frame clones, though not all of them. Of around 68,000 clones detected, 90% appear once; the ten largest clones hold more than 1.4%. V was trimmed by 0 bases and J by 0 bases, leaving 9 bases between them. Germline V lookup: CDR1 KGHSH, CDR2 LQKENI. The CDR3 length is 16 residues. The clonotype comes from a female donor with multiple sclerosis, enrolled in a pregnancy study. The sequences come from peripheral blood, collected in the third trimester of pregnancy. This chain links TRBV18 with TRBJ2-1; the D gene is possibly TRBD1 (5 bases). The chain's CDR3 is CASSPPQGSSYNEQFF. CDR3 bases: TGTGCCAGCTCACCACCCCAGGGAAGCTCCTACAATGAGCAGTTCTTC.